These T cell receptor beta chains were read from a single sample in a study of blood T cell repertoires in COVID-19. Method: immunoSEQ multiplex PCR; TCRdb's copy keeps in-frame clones and lacks some. Altogether 75,000 to 95,000 clones are present, roughly 90% being singletons, with the ten largest covering approximately 1.6%. The specimen was peripheral blood. The origin of the receptors is a man in his sixties with acute or convalescent COVID-19. CDR3s include the opening cysteine and the closing phenylalanine or tryptophan. Each record gives: V gene, clone size, J gene, D gene, CDR3 protein, CDR3 DNA. The D gene is left open where the match is weak. Expanded clones are given a class, and other clones once, few, many or no size at all.

>TRBV7-9|.|TRBJ1-3|.
CASSIDTISGNTIYF
TGTGCCAGCAGCATCGACACCATCTCTGGAAACACCATATATTTT
>TRBV4-2|.|TRBJ2-7|.
CASSHAGHSPPYEQYF
TGTGCCAGCAGCCACGCGGGGCACTCTCCCCCCTACGAGCAGTACTTC
>TRBV20-1|.|TRBJ2-4|.
CRILAKNIQYF
TGCAGAATTCTAGCCAAAAACATTCAGTACTTC
>TRBV10-3|.|TRBJ2-5|TRBD1
CAISDGNRGRETQYF
TGTGCCATCAGTGACGGCAACAGGGGGAGGGAGACCCAGTACTTC
>TRBV29-1|.|TRBJ2-7|TRBD1
CSVEGGRGTGSYEQYF
TGCAGCGTTGAAGGGGGCCGGGGGACAGGGTCGTACGAGCAGTACTTC
>TRBV15|.|TRBJ1-2|TRBD1
CATSAGGNYGYTF
TGTGCCACCAGCGCAGGGGGCAACTATGGCTACACCTTC
>TRBV7-9|.|TRBJ2-1|.
CASSLASGFYNEQFF
TGTGCCAGCAGCTTAGCTAGCGGATTCTACAATGAGCAGTTCTTC
>TRBV25-1|.|TRBJ2-1|TRBD2
CASSEGLAGNNEQFF
TGTGCCAGCAGTGAGGGACTAGCGGGGAACAATGAGCAGTTCTTC
>TRBV3-1/TRBV3-2|.|TRBJ1-3|.
CASSQDQVAGNTIYF
TGTGCCAGCAGCCAAGATCAGGTGGCTGGAAACACCATATATTTT
>TRBV24-1|.|TRBJ2-3|.
CATSDFLRGDTQYF
TGTGCCACCAGTGACTTCCTCAGGGGAGATACGCAGTATTTT
>TRBV3-1/TRBV3-2|.|TRBJ2-3|TRBD2
CASSQDLGEGPTDTQYF
TGTGCCAGCAGCCAAGATCTGGGGGAGGGCCCCACAGATACGCAGTATTTT
>TRBV6-5|.|TRBJ1-4|TRBD1
CASRTGQATNEKLFF
TGTGCCAGCAGAACAGGACAGGCAACTAATGAAAAACTGTTTTTT
>TRBV27|.|TRBJ2-7|.
CASRRRSSYEQYF
TGTGCCAGCAGGAGGCGTAGCTCCTACGAGCAGTACTTC
>TRBV6-1|.|TRBJ1-6|TRBD1
CASSESVQGANSPLHF
TGTGCCAGCAGTGAATCAGTACAGGGGGCGAATTCACCCCTCCACTTT
>TRBV7-2|.|TRBJ2-5|.
CASSYGSATQYF
TGTGCCAGCAGCTACGGTTCCGCGACCCAGTACTTC
>TRBV5-1|.|TRBJ2-2|TRBD2
CASSEGLGAGELFF
TGCGCCAGCAGCGAGGGACTAGGCGCCGGGGAGCTGTTTTTT
>TRBV6-6|.|TRBJ2-3|.
CASSYGAQFSTDTQYF
TGTGCCAGCAGTTACGGGGCACAGTTTAGCACAGATACGCAGTATTTT
>TRBV5-6|.|TRBJ1-2|TRBD1
CASRTGTGGYGYTF
TGTGCCAGCAGAACTGGGACAGGGGGGTATGGCTACACCTTC
>TRBV23-1|.|TRBJ2-6|TRBD1
CASSQPRTGGSGANVLTF
TGCGCCAGCAGTCAACCCCGTACAGGGGGCAGTGGGGCCAACGTCCTGACTTTC
>TRBV19|.|TRBJ1-1|.
CASTNRGAGNEAFF
TGTGCCAGTACCAACCGGGGGGCGGGAAATGAAGCTTTCTTT
>TRBV6-2/TRBV6-3|.|TRBJ1-3|.
CASSPLFSGNTIYF
TGTGCCAGCAGCCCGCTATTCTCTGGAAACACCATATATTTT
>TRBV9|.|TRBJ2-3|TRBD1
CASNWAGTALDTQYF
TGTGCCAGTAACTGGGCCGGGACAGCCTTAGATACGCAGTATTTT
>TRBV25-1|.|TRBJ2-7|TRBD2
CASSDSLAAYEQYF
TGTGCCAGCAGCGATTCCCTAGCGGCCTACGAGCAGTACTTC
>TRBV5-5|.|TRBJ2-5|TRBD2
CASSPMTSGRQETQYF
TGTGCCAGCAGCCCGATGACTAGCGGGCGCCAAGAGACCCAGTACTTC
>TRBV19|.|TRBJ2-2|TRBD2
CASSTGFVLAGSGELFF
TGTGCCAGTAGTACGGGGTTTGTCTTAGCGGGTAGCGGGGAGCTGTTTTTT
>TRBV23-1|.|TRBJ2-7|.
CASSYRHRSSYEQYF
TGCGCCAGCAGTTATAGACATAGAAGCTCCTACGAGCAGTACTTC
>TRBV4-2|few|TRBJ2-4|TRBD2
CASSQEAGAKNIQYF
TGTGCCAGCAGCCAAGAAGCGGGGGCCAAAAACATTCAGTACTTC
>TRBV7-9|.|TRBJ2-2|TRBD1
CASSAGGVGELFF
TGTGCCAGCAGTGCAGGGGGCGTCGGGGAGCTGTTTTTT
>TRBV6-2/TRBV6-3|once|TRBJ2-7|TRBD1
CASSYRGRMHEQYF
TGTGCCAGCAGTTACAGGGGGCGAATGCACGAGCAGTACTTC
>TRBV7-9|.|TRBJ1-2|.
CASSLEQYGYTF
TGTGCCAGCAGCTTAGAACAGTATGGCTACACCTTC
>TRBV19|.|TRBJ1-4|TRBD1
CASSIRTGDNEKLFF
TGTGCCAGTAGTATAAGGACAGGCGACAATGAAAAACTGTTTTTT
>TRBV5-4|.|TRBJ2-7|.
CATKTLEENEQYF
TGTGCCACCAAGACGTTAGAGGAGAACGAGCAGTACTTC
>TRBV7-9|.|TRBJ2-7|.
CASSLGLLMEQYF
TGTGCCAGCAGCCTTGGGCTTCTGATGGAGCAGTACTTC
>TRBV15|.|TRBJ1-1|.
CATSRDRGEGTEAFF
TGTGCCACCAGCAGAGATCGGGGGGAAGGCACTGAAGCTTTCTTT
>TRBV2|.|TRBJ2-1|TRBD2
CASRVGGPRNEQFF
TGTGCCAGCAGGGTGGGAGGGCCTCGGAATGAGCAGTTCTTC
>TRBV11-2|.|TRBJ2-1|.
CASNYERGEQFF
TGTGCCAGCAATTATGAACGTGGCGAGCAGTTCTTC
>TRBV6-5|few|TRBJ1-6|.
CASSSSRRDSPLHF
TGTGCCAGCAGTTCAAGCAGGAGGGATTCACCCCTCCACTTT
>TRBV3-1/TRBV3-2|.|TRBJ2-3|TRBD2
CASSQGLADTDTQYF
TGTGCCAGCAGCCAAGGACTAGCGGACACAGATACGCAGTATTTT
>TRBV19|.|TRBJ1-5|.
CASSIVRDQPQHF
TGTGCCAGTAGTATAGTCAGGGATCAGCCCCAGCATTTT
>TRBV12-3/TRBV12-4|.|TRBJ2-3|TRBD2
CASSLEGLEQYF
TGTGCCAGCAGTTTAGAGGGACTAGAGCAGTATTTT
>TRBV28|.|TRBJ2-1|TRBD2
CASSQGKLAGDLFF
TGTGCCAGCAGTCAAGGGAAGTTAGCGGGAGATTTGTTCTTC
>TRBV5-6|.|TRBJ1-3|TRBD1
CASSLGQRFPRGGNTIYF
TGTGCCAGCAGCCTGGGACAGAGGTTTCCCCGCGGTGGAAACACCATATATTTT
>TRBV15|.|TRBJ2-6|.
CATSRDLSPGANVLTF
TGTGCCACCAGCAGAGATCTGAGTCCTGGGGCCAACGTCCTGACTTTC
>TRBV4-3|.|TRBJ2-5|TRBD1
CASSQQGTGQETQYF
TGCGCCAGCAGCCAACAAGGGACAGGGCAAGAGACCCAGTACTTC
>TRBV12-1|.|TRBJ2-7|.
CASSFNPGQGAPSCCHYEQYF
TGTGCCAGCAGCTTTAATCCGGGACAGGGTGCACCGTCCTGTTGTCACTACGAGCAGTACTTC
>TRBV6-2/TRBV6-3|.|TRBJ2-1|TRBD2
CASSPPAGEAYEQFF
TGTGCCAGCAGCCCCCCAGCGGGAGAAGCCTATGAGCAGTTCTTC
>TRBV4-3|.|TRBJ2-3|.
CASSQDWASVDTQYF
TGCGCCAGCAGCCAAGATTGGGCTAGCGTGGATACGCAGTATTTT
>TRBV2|.|TRBJ2-1|.
CASSEDSAYNEQFF
TGTGCCAGCAGTGAGGACAGCGCCTACAATGAGCAGTTCTTC
>TRBV2|.|TRBJ2-2|.
CASRKGTYPGELFF
TGTGCCAGCAGGAAAGGGACTTACCCCGGGGAGCTGTTTTTT
>TRBV27|.|TRBJ2-1|TRBD2
CASSTGTSGFGEQFF
TGTGCCAGCTCTACCGGGACTAGCGGATTCGGTGAGCAGTTCTTC
>TRBV7-8|.|TRBJ2-7|.
CASTLAGGVDLGEQYF
TGTGCCAGCACCTTAGCAGGCGGGGTCGATTTGGGCGAGCAGTACTTC
>TRBV12-2|.|TRBJ2-2|.
CASPRRGRETGELFF
TGTGCAAGCCCCCGGCGGGGGAGAGAAACCGGGGAGCTGTTTTTT
>TRBV20-1|.|TRBJ2-7|TRBD2
CSASFGRFNEQYF
TGCAGTGCTAGTTTCGGGAGGTTCAACGAGCAGTACTTC
>TRBV7-9|.|TRBJ1-2|.
CASSLSGVSNYGYTF
TGTGCCAGCAGCTTGTCAGGGGTGTCTAACTATGGCTACACCTTC
>TRBV27|.|TRBJ2-2|TRBD2
CASSLSRGGRDGELFF
TGTGCCAGCAGTTTATCGCGGGGGGGTCGGGATGGGGAGCTGTTTTTT
>TRBV5-1|.|TRBJ2-1|.
CASSLVAGAINEQFF
TGCGCCAGCAGCTTGGTAGCAGGGGCCATCAATGAGCAGTTCTTC
>TRBV28|.|TRBJ2-7|.
CASSLGGGSYEQYF
TGTGCCAGCAGTTTAGGCGGAGGATCCTACGAGCAGTACTTC